The 18 T cell receptor beta chains listed next were all sequenced from one sample in a study of blood T cells in healthy people across ages. Through a sample-barcoded 5' primer and a J-beta primer mix, a second PCR was run for roughly 6 to 11 cycles. TCRdb passed the 5' RACE reads through MiXCR, listing each CDR3 protein once. The profile shows 2 million or so distinct CDR3 sequences, about 50% of them singletons. Material: blood. Source of these receptors: a middle-aged woman in good health.

This chain joins TRBV6-6 and TRBJ2-3, with no clear D. The germline gives CDR1 MNHNY, CDR2 SVGAGI (reference sequence). The V end lost 2 bases, the J end lost 2 bases, and 8 bases lay between the germline ends. The CDR3 extends over 14 amino acids. In nucleotides, the CDR3 is TGTGCCAGCAGTTACGATGGCACCACAGATACGCAGTATTTT. It translates to CASSYDGTTDTQYF.

The chain combines TRBV11-2 with TRBJ2-5; a possible D gene is TRBD2 (6 bases). Per germline, CDR1 SGHAT and CDR2 FQNNGV. The CDR3 sequence is 15 residues long. Trimming shortened V by 5 bases and J by 1 base, and 14 bases separated the two germline ends. The CDR3 reads CASSRSAGIQETQYF. CDR3 nucleotide sequence: TGTGCCAGCAGCCGTAGTGCGGGAATCCAAGAGACCCAGTACTTC.

This clonotype showed up just a few times. This chain uses TRBV29-1 with TRBJ2-1, with D perhaps matching TRBD1 or TRBD2 (7 bases each). Trimming cost V 6 bases and J 1 base, with 16 bases left between them. Germline V gives CDR1 SQVTM, CDR2 ANQGSEA. This CDR3 comprises 15 residues. The CDR3 nucleotides are TGCAGCGTACCTCTTCAGGGGGGGTCCTACAATGAGCAGTTCTTC. Protein: CSVPLQGGSYNEQFF.

This clonotype was recorded a few times. V gene TRBV20-1 combines with J gene TRBJ2-3, with 10 bases fitting TRBD2. Germline V gives CDR1 DFQATT, CDR2 SNEGSKA (reference sequence). The CDR3 consists of 15 residues. With V trimmed by 3 bases and J by 2 bases, 5 bases remained unmatched. The CDR3 spells CSASLSGGTTDTQYF. CDR3 nucleotide sequence: TGCAGTGCTAGTCTTAGCGGGGGGACCACAGATACGCAGTATTTT.

The rearrangement uses TRBV20-1 and TRBJ2-1; 7 bases align to TRBD1. The germline V gene encodes CDR1 DFQATT and CDR2 SNEGSKA (reference sequence). With V trimmed by 2 bases and J by 0 bases, 10 bases remained unmatched. This CDR3 spans 17 amino acids. As DNA, the CDR3 is TGCAGTGCTAGACCAAAAAGGGGGCCGAGCTCCTACAATGAGCAGTTCTTC. Translating gives CSARPKRGPSSYNEQFF.

The rearrangement uses TRBV6-5 and TRBJ2-5; no definite D call. Trimming shortened V by 0 bases and J by 2 bases, and 7 bases separated the two germline ends. This CDR3 is 14 amino acids long. Germline loops: CDR1 MNHEY, CDR2 SVGAGI. The CDR3 DNA reads as TGTGCCAGCAGTTACTCCCCTCTTCAAGAGACCCAGTACTTC. It yields the protein CASSYSPLQETQYF.

Only a few counts were recorded for this clonotype. This chain joins TRBV2 and TRBJ2-5; D is perhaps TRBD2 (6 bases). Germline CDR1 reads SNHLY; CDR2 reads FYNNEI. The V and J ends lost 5 bases and 4 bases respectively, with 14 bases between them. The length of the CDR3 is 14 residues. This chain's CDR3 is CASSRGDGGETQYF. The CDR3, as DNA: TGTGCCAGCAGTCGGGGAGACGGGGGAGAGACCCAGTACTTC.

This clonotype came up many times. The gene calls are TRBV7-6 and TRBJ2-3, with D perhaps being TRBD1 or TRBD2 (5 bases each). The CDR3 covers 14 residues. The germline V and J ends were trimmed by 4 bases and 4 bases, with 12 bases remaining between them. CDR1 is SGHVS and CDR2 is FNYEAQ in the germline V gene. The CDR3 is CASSSQGRSDTQYF. CDR3 nucleotide sequence: TGTGCCAGCAGCTCCCAGGGACGGTCAGATACGCAGTATTTT. Filled out from reference TRBV7-6 and TRBJ2-3, the complete variable domain reads GAGVSQSPRYKVTKRGQDVALRCDPISGHVSLYWYRQALGQGPEFLTYFNYEAQQDKSGLPNDRFSAERPEGSISTLTIQRTEQRDSAMYRCASSSQGRSDTQYFGPGTRLTVL.

J is TRBJ2-1 and V is TRBV19; D not certain. V lost 3 bases and J 6 bases, leaving 6 bases between the germline ends. The CDR3 length is 12 residues. Germline CDR1 is LNHDA and CDR2 is SQIVND (reference sequence). The CDR3 DNA reads TGTGCCAGTAGTATTCCCCTCAATGAGCAGTTCTTC. It translates to CASSIPLNEQFF.

The V call is TRBV12-3 or TRBV12-4, the J call TRBJ2-5, with a tentative D call TRBD1 (6 bases). The CDR3 is 14 residues long. Trimming stripped 6 bases from V and 5 bases from J, with 16 bases between. CDR3 in DNA: TGTGCCAGCAGCCCCTCCCAGGGGCACGAGACCCAGTACTTC. Encoded protein: CASSPSQGHETQYF.

The V and J genes are TRBV25-1 and TRBJ2-1; D gene uncertain. The germline CDR1 and CDR2 sequences are MGHDK and SYGVNS. Trimming removed 2 bases at V and 5 bases at J, with 7 bases between. The CDR3 is made up of 13 amino acids. In DNA, the CDR3 is TGTGCCAGCAGTGAAAGGGTGGACAATGAGCAGTTCTTC. Translated, it gives CASSERVDNEQFF.

V usage is TRBV5-1 and J usage is TRBJ2-7, with 13 bases lining up with TRBD2. This CDR3 has 17 residues. Unmatched junction bases numbered 17, after V lost 4 bases and J lost 10 bases. Germline-derived CDR1 and CDR2 are SGHRS and YFSETQ. The CDR3 loop reads CASSPGLAGVEGVVQYF. In DNA form, the CDR3 reads TGCGCCAGCAGCCCTGGACTAGCGGGGGTGGAAGGAGTCGTCCAGTACTTC.

The chain is built from TRBV6-1 and TRBJ2-6; maybe TRBD1 (5 bases). There are 17 residues in the CDR3. Germline CDR1 is MNHNS and CDR2 is SASEGT. Trimming removed 6 bases from V and 2 bases from J, with 17 bases in between. CDR3 coding DNA: TGTGCCAGCAGCTCAGGGCTCACAAGGACTGGGGCCAACGTCCTGACTTTC. The encoded protein is CASSSGLTRTGANVLTF.

The J gene is TRBJ1-6, the V gene TRBV9; D unresolved. The CDR3 contains 16 residues. Trimming pared 2 bases from V and 7 bases from J, leaving 16 bases between. Germline values: CDR1 SGDLS, CDR2 YYNGEE. The chain's CDR3 is CASSVSFSGANSPLHF. CDR3 bases: TGTGCCAGCAGCGTTTCTTTCTCAGGAGCAAATTCACCCCTCCACTTT.

This clonotype was counted between two and nine times. J is TRBJ2-7 and V is TRBV7-8, with TRBD1 identical over 7 bases. With V trimmed by 1 base and J by 3 bases, 6 bases remained unmatched. The CDR3 runs 15 residues. Germline V gene sequence: CDR1 SGHVS, CDR2 FQNEAQ. The DNA for the CDR3 is TGTGCCAGCAGCTTAGACAGGGGAGCAAACTACGAGCAGTACTTC. Translating gives CASSLDRGANYEQYF.

This clonotype was recorded a few times. The chain combines TRBV20-1 with TRBJ2-3, with 10 nucleotides matching TRBD1. V was pared by 6 bases and J by 5 bases, with 8 bases of the junction left unmatched. CDR3 length: 14 amino acids. The germline V gene has CDR1 DFQATT and CDR2 SNEGSKA (reference sequence). As DNA, the CDR3 is TGCAGTGCAACAGACAGGGGGCAGGGAGATACGCAGTATTTT. This codes for CSATDRGQGDTQYF.

This rearrangement joins TRBV6-5 to TRBJ2-5, with TRBD1 matching over 7 bases. Looked up from germline, CDR1 is MNHEY and CDR2 is SVGAGI. The junction had 12 bases not matched to a gene; V was cut back by 11 bases and J by 3 bases. The CDR3 totals 14 residues. CDR3 sequence reads: CAAGSKGTEETQYF. CDR3 nucleotide sequence: TGTGCCGCAGGCAGTAAAGGGACAGAAGAGACCCAGTACTTC.

This clonotype was observed a handful of times. This chain links TRBV5-1 with TRBJ2-5; a possible D gene is TRBD2 (6 bases). The CDR3 length is 13 residues. From germline, CDR1 is SGHRS and CDR2 YFSETQ. Trimming took off 4 bases at V and 4 bases at J, with 11 bases between the two ends. As DNA, the CDR3 is TGCGCCAGCAGCGGGGAGGCTGGAGAGACCCAGTACTTC. Translating it yields CASSGEAGETQYF. Variable domain in full (rest from reference TRBV5-1 and TRBJ2-5): KAGVTQTPRYLIKTRGQQVTLSCSPISGHRSVSWYQQTPGQGLQFLFEYFSETQRNKGNFPGRFSGRQFSNSRSEMNVSTLELGDSALYLCASSGEAGETQYFGPGTRLLVL.